Presented here are 7 T cell receptor beta chains from one specimen sequenced in a study of blood T cell repertoires in COVID-19. Sequencing was performed with immunoSEQ multiplex PCR; in TCRdb, only in-frame clones are kept and a portion is missing. The sample lists some 200,000 clones, 80% to 90% seen once, with approximately 5% in the top ten. Sequenced sample: peripheral blood. The receptors were gathered from an older woman who had recovered from COVID-19.

The chain is built from TRBV6-5 and TRBJ1-1; D not certain. The CDR3 covers 14 residues. V was trimmed by 2 bases and J by 4 bases, leaving 11 bases between them. Germline-derived CDR1 and CDR2 are MNHEY and SVGAGI. CDR3 residues: CASSYTGLITEAFF. CDR3 nucleotide sequence: TGTGCCAGCAGTTACACTGGGCTAATCACTGAAGCTTTCTTT.

Regarding this clone: The junction shows a germline mismatch at one end, possibly a read error. This chain uses TRBV7-7 with TRBJ2-2; D is undetermined. The CDR3 sequence is 14 residues long. Germline V CDR1 and CDR2: SSHAT, FNYEAQ (reference sequence). The CDR3 protein is CASSLVFGTGELFF. The CDR3, as DNA: TGTGCTAGCAGCTTAGTGTTCGGCACCGGGGAGCTGTTTTTT.

The chain combines TRBV6-5 with TRBJ1-2; 7 bases are a match to TRBD1. J gave up 4 bases and V 6 bases, and 8 bases lay outside the gene matches. This CDR3 has 14 residues. Germline CDR1 is MNHEY and CDR2 is SVGAGI. The CDR3 DNA reads TGTGCCAGCAGGGCTGGGACAGCCCTCTATGGCTACACCTTC. Encoded protein: CASRAGTALYGYTF.

The chain uses TRBV10-3 and TRBJ2-5; 8 bases map to TRBD1. Germline CDR1 and CDR2: ENHRY and SYGVKD. The CDR3 runs to 13 residues. The ends lost 7 bases at V and 2 bases at J; junction bases unmatched: 3. CDR3 in DNA: TGTGCCATCAAACAGGGGGTGCAAGAGACCCAGTACTTC. Protein product: CAIKQGVQETQYF.

The rearrangement joins TRBV2 to TRBJ2-7; 12 nucleotides agree with TRBD2. This CDR3 contains 16 residues. V trimming: 3 bases; J trimming: 0 bases; junction bases outside the gene matches: 3. In germline, CDR1 is SNHLY, CDR2 FYNNEI. CDR3 sequence (DNA): TGTGCCAGCAGTGATTCTAGCGGGGGGGACTCCTACGAGCAGTACTTC. Translation gives CASSDSSGGDSYEQYF.

The chain is built from TRBV2 and TRBJ1-6; the match to TRBD1 covers 7 bases. Germline V gene data show CDR1 as SNHLY and CDR2 as FYNNEI. The V segment lost 6 bases and the J segment 8 bases; nucleotides outside the gene matches: 16. The CDR3 totals 17 residues. The CDR3 DNA follows: TGTGCCAGCAGAGAAACAGGGGCGGGCCCCATCGATTCACCCCTCCACTTT. It encodes CASRETGAGPIDSPLHF.

The chain has TRBV7-6 and TRBJ2-6, with a weak D call TRBD1 (5 bases). Trimming took off 5 bases at V and 0 bases at J, with 8 bases between the two ends. The CDR3 is made up of 15 amino acids. Germline V gives CDR1 SGHVS, CDR2 FNYEAQ. CDR3 loop: CASSPGYSGANVLTF. The CDR3 nucleotides read TGTGCCAGCAGCCCAGGGTACTCTGGGGCCAACGTCCTGACTTTC.